The 7 T cell receptor beta chains presented below share a single source sample, sequenced in a study of blood T cell repertoires in COVID-19. Libraries were prepared by immunoSEQ multiplex PCR; TCRdb keeps only in-frame clonotypes and omits some of them. This sample yields 40,000 to 60,000 clones, of which over 90% are seen a single time; roughly 1% belongs to the top ten. Material for sequencing was peripheral blood. The receptors derive from a man aged 55 to 69 with COVID-19, enrolled during active disease.

This clone was recorded only once. The chain is built from TRBV27 and TRBJ2-5, with 7 nucleotides matching TRBD2. Germline V lookup: CDR1 MNHEY, CDR2 SMNVEV (reference sequence). This CDR3 spans 13 amino acids. Trimming took 2 bases from V and 5 from J; bases not matched to a gene: 2. In DNA form, the CDR3 reads TGTGCCAGCAGTTTAGCGGGAGTGGAGACCCAGTACTTC. This translates into CASSLAGVETQYF.

This clone was observed a few times. The chain links TRBV5-4 to TRBJ2-7; a weak D match, TRBD2 (5 bases). V was trimmed by 1 base and J by 4 bases, leaving 12 bases between them. Looked up from germline, CDR1 is SGHNT and CDR2 is YYREEE (reference sequence). The CDR3 has 14 amino acids. CDR3 loop: CASSLSGNPYEQYF. The DNA of the CDR3 is TGTGCCAGCAGCTTGTCGGGGAATCCTTACGAGCAGTACTTC.

The chain links TRBV3-1 (or the pseudogene TRBV3-2) to TRBJ2-1, with 10 bases lining up with TRBD2. The CDR3 spans 16 residues. CDR1 and CDR2 (germline): LGHDT, YNNKEL (reference sequence). V lost 4 bases and J lost 4; bases outside the gene matches: 7. The CDR3 spells CASSRTSGGGYNEQFF. CDR3 sequence (DNA): TGTGCCAGCAGCCGCACGAGCGGGGGGGGATACAATGAGCAGTTCTTC.

V usage is TRBV2 and J usage is TRBJ1-1; TRBD1 agrees at 7 bases. The ends lost 6 bases at V and 6 bases at J; junction bases unmatched: 10. This CDR3 region has 14 residues. Germline values: CDR1 SNHLY, CDR2 FYNNEI. CDR3 residues: CASRALQGKPEAFF. Written as DNA, the CDR3 is TGTGCCAGCAGGGCGCTACAGGGGAAGCCTGAAGCTTTCTTT. Full variable domain (missing parts from reference TRBV2 and TRBJ1-1): EPEVTQTPSHQVTQMGQEVILRCVPISNHLYFYWYRQILGQKVEFLVSFYNNEISEKSEIFDDQFSVERPDGSNFTLKIRSTKLEDSAMYFCASRALQGKPEAFFGQGTRLTVV.

The chain is built from TRBV18 and TRBJ2-5; 14 bases are a match to TRBD2. The V segment lost 5 bases and the J segment 4 bases; nucleotides outside the gene matches: 12. Germline values: CDR1 KGHSH, CDR2 LQKENI. CDR3 length: 18 amino acids. This chain's CDR3 is CASSSGLAGGPLGETQYF. The DNA for the CDR3 is TGTGCCAGCTCATCCGGACTAGCGGGAGGTCCTTTGGGAGAGACCCAGTACTTC.

J is TRBJ2-7 and V is TRBV2, with 11 bases fitting TRBD1. V lost 6 bases, J lost 1 base, and 14 bases stayed unmatched. Germline assignment: CDR1 SNHLY and CDR2 FYNNEI. This CDR3 comprises 18 residues. Here the CDR3 reads CASSAGTGGKGSSYEQYF. CDR3 DNA: TGTGCCAGCAGCGCCGGGACAGGGGGGAAGGGGAGTTCCTACGAGCAGTACTTC.

The CDR3 here is CASRGQPNQPQHF. For the CDR3, the DNA is TGTGCCAGCAGAGGACAGCCCAATCAGCCCCAGCATTTT. The chain employs TRBV27 and TRBJ1-5; possibly TRBD1 for D (6 bases). The CDR3 consists of 13 residues. Trimming stripped 6 bases from V and 3 bases from J, with 9 bases between. Germline-derived CDR1 and CDR2 are MNHEY and SMNVEV (reference sequence).